Below, 28 T cell receptor beta chains from the same sample are listed, as sequenced in a study of cytomegalovirus exposure and HLA in healthy donors. The primer mix had 60 Vbeta and 13 Jbeta primers. Profiling relied on immunoSEQ multiplex PCR, and the TCRdb table lists in-frame clones only, not all of them. This repertoire shows about 210,000 clones, 82% found once; its top ten account for around 6%. Sample: PBMCs. The receptors originated from a man aged 40-49 years in good health and CMV-seropositive.

V and J are TRBV7-2 and TRBJ2-3, with 12 bases fitting TRBD2. From germline, CDR1 is SGHTA and CDR2 FQGNSA. The length of the CDR3 is 15 residues. Trimming took 4 bases from V and 9 from J; bases not matched to a gene: 8. This chain's CDR3 is CASSSGTSGLLTQYF. CDR3 sequence (DNA): TGTGCCAGCAGCTCCGGGACTAGCGGGCTCTTAACGCAGTATTTT.

This rearrangement joins TRBV4-1 to TRBJ1-4, with a tentative D call TRBD1 (5 bases). Trimming removed 1 base from V and 7 bases from J, with 13 bases in between. CDR3 length: 15 residues. CDR1 MGHRA and CDR2 YSYEKL come from the germline V gene. DNA of the CDR3: TGCGCCAGCAGCCAAGCCCCGGGGCGGGGTGAAAAACTGTTTTTT. Residues: CASSQAPGRGEKLFF.

This chain joins TRBV7-8 and TRBJ1-3; a possible D gene is TRBD1 (6 bases). CDR3 length: 15 amino acids. Between the trimmed V and J ends, which lost 1 base and 10 bases, there was a span of 17 bases. Germline CDR1 SGHVS, CDR2 FQNEAQ. CDR3 residues: CASSLERAGGQTIYF. The CDR3 nucleotides read TGTGCCAGCAGCTTAGAAAGAGCGGGAGGACAGACCATATATTTT.

The V call is TRBV4-1, the J call TRBJ1-4, with 8 bases matching TRBD1. The CDR3 covers 16 residues. From germline, CDR1 is MGHRA and CDR2 YSYEKL. Unmatched junction bases numbered 8, after V lost 0 bases and J lost 8 bases. In nucleotides, the CDR3 is TGCGCCAGCAGCCAAGATTTTGGGACAGGCTACGAAAAACTGTTTTTT. It is translated as CASSQDFGTGYEKLFF.

This clone has a single count. The chain recombines TRBV5-6 with TRBJ1-2; no clear D. Germline V lookup: CDR1 SGHDT, CDR2 YYEEEE. The CDR3 has 16 amino acids. V lost 0 bases to trimming and J lost 0 bases, with 12 bases between them. CDR3 protein: CASSLVPVQANYGYTF. CDR3 sequence (DNA): TGTGCCAGCAGCTTGGTCCCAGTCCAAGCTAACTATGGCTACACCTTC.

This clone has just one count. This chain uses TRBV9 with TRBJ1-1, with TRBD1 matching 8 bases. CDR3 size: 15 residues. With V trimmed by 2 bases and J by 1 base, 4 bases remained unmatched. The germline CDR1 and CDR2 sequences are SGDLS and YYNGEE. DNA of the CDR3: TGTGCCAGCAGCGTCCTACAGGGGGGGAACACTGAAGCTTTCTTT. Amino acids: CASSVLQGGNTEAFF.

This chain links TRBV28 with TRBJ2-3, with TRBD2 matching over 7 bases. In germline, CDR1 is MDHEN, CDR2 SYDVKM. CDR3 length equals 14 residues. The trim removed 5 bases at V and 0 bases at J, leaving 2 bases unmatched. The CDR3 sequence is CASSPSGSTDTQYF. CDR3 DNA: TGTGCCAGCAGTCCTAGCGGTAGCACAGATACGCAGTATTTT.

This clone was seen a single time. J is TRBJ2-3 and V is TRBV13, with 12 bases aligning to TRBD2. The CDR3 extends over 16 amino acids. V trimming: 6 bases; J trimming: 7 bases; junction bases outside the gene matches: 11. Germline CDR1 and CDR2: PRHDT and FYEKMQ (reference sequence). CDR3: CASSSTSGSKPYTQYF. The CDR3 DNA sequence: TGTGCCAGCAGTTCGACTAGCGGGAGTAAACCCTATACGCAGTATTTT.

This chain links TRBV7-2 with TRBJ1-4, with a possible D match to TRBD1 (6 bases). Per the germline V gene, CDR1 is SGHTA and CDR2 is FQGNSA. V was cut by 5 bases and J by 7 bases, with 11 bases left in between. This CDR3 is built from 13 residues. This CDR3 is CASSGGQREKLFF. The CDR3 DNA follows: TGTGCCAGCAGCGGCGGACAGCGTGAAAAACTGTTTTTT.

The rearrangement links TRBV5-6 to TRBJ2-7; 12 nucleotides align to TRBD2. J gave up 2 bases and V 4 bases, and 4 bases lay outside the gene matches. The CDR3 consists of 15 residues. The germline V gene has CDR1 SGHDT and CDR2 YYEEEE. CDR3 protein: CASSATSGSPYEQYV. The CDR3 DNA reads as TGTGCCAGCAGCGCGACTAGCGGGAGTCCCTACGAGCAGTACGTC.

The rearrangement uses TRBV7-6 and TRBJ2-7; 10 bases align to TRBD2. The germline CDR1 and CDR2 sequences are SGHVS and FNYEAQ. The CDR3 totals 17 residues. V was pared by 3 bases and J by 1 base, with 9 bases of the junction left unmatched. The CDR3 DNA reads TGTGCCAGCAGCTTTGGCCCGGCTAGCGGGAGTTCCTACGAGCAGTACTTC. This gives the protein CASSFGPASGSSYEQYF.

The rearrangement links TRBV30 to TRBJ1-2, with 8 bases identical to TRBD1. Germline V gene sequence: CDR1 GTSNPN, CDR2 SVGIG (reference sequence). Unmatched junction bases numbered 13, after V lost 3 bases and J lost 4 bases. The CDR3 sequence is 16 residues long. The CDR3 DNA sequence: TGTGCCTGGAGCCCTCCCCGGACAGGGAGGGTCTATGGCTACACCTTC. Translated: CAWSPPRTGRVYGYTF. Based on the CDR3 plus reference TRBV30 and TRBJ1-2, the full variable domain is SQTIHQWPATLVQPVGSPLSLECTVEGTSNPNLYWYRQAAGRGLQLLFYSVGIGQISSEVPQNLSASRPQDRQFILSSKKLLLSDSGFYLCAWSPPRTGRVYGYTFGSGTRLTVV.

This clone was observed a few times. The genes are TRBV6-1 and TRBJ1-2, with D possibly TRBD1 on 6 matching bases. V dropped 6 bases and J dropped 4 bases, with 12 bases sitting between them. CDR1 MNHNS and CDR2 SASEGT come from the germline V gene. CDR3 length: 13 amino acids. CDR3 loop: CASRAGGSYGYTF. CDR3 in DNA: TGTGCCAGCAGGGCTGGGGGCAGCTATGGCTACACCTTC.

The chain recombines TRBV5-1 with TRBJ2-5; 10 positions agree with TRBD1. This CDR3 contains 14 residues. Per the germline V gene, CDR1 is SGHRS and CDR2 is YFSETQ. V was pared by 4 bases and J by 5 bases, with 5 bases of the junction left unmatched. CDR3 protein: CASSAGQGIETQYF. The CDR3 DNA follows: TGCGCCAGCAGCGCGGGACAGGGGATCGAGACCCAGTACTTC.

This chain connects TRBV2 to TRBJ2-1; perhaps TRBD1 as D (5 bases). The CDR3 runs to 11 residues. V shed 5 bases and J shed 10 bases, with 9 bases lying between them. Germline assignment: CDR1 SNHLY and CDR2 FYNNEI. The chain's CDR3 is CASSKDTEQFF. CDR3 sequence (DNA): TGTGCCAGCAGTAAGGACACGGAGCAGTTCTTC.

The V gene is TRBV27, the J gene TRBJ1-5; TRBD1 matches at 8 bases. There are 15 residues in the CDR3. Germline V gene sequence: CDR1 MNHEY, CDR2 SMNVEV (reference sequence). V dropped 5 bases and J dropped 7; count of bases not matched to a gene: 10. CDR3 nucleotides: TGTGCCAGCAGTCCCCCACCGGACAGGGCGCAGCCCCAGCATTTT. Translating it yields CASSPPPDRAQPQHF.

This clone appeared a single time. The rearrangement links TRBV6-1 to TRBJ2-1, with D unresolved. V was shortened by 6 bases and J by 16 bases, with 7 bases between the two germline ends. The CDR3 runs to 8 residues. Germline-derived CDR1 and CDR2 are MNHNS and SASEGT. The CDR3, as DNA: TGTGCCAGCAGCCTTAATTTCTTC. It codes for CASSLNFF.

The chain employs TRBV6-1 and TRBJ1-5; a weak D match, TRBD1 (5 bases). Trimming cost V 2 bases and J 1 base, with 9 bases left between them. Per the germline V gene, CDR1 is MNHNS and CDR2 is SASEGT. The CDR3 runs to 15 residues. As DNA, the CDR3 is TGTGCCAGCAGTGAATTGACAGCCAGCAATCAGCCCCAGCATTTT. It encodes CASSELTASNQPQHF.

On this clone: Because it lacks the conserved phenylalanine or tryptophan at the end, this CDR3 is likely a read error. The chain employs TRBV10-3 and TRBJ1-5; tentatively, D is TRBD1 (5 bases). The CDR3 is 12 amino acids. V was clipped by 6 bases and J by 12 bases, with 15 bases between them. From germline, CDR1 is ENHRY and CDR2 SYGVKD. The CDR3 loop reads CAISQQGEVQHL. The CDR3 region has the DNA TGTGCCATCAGCCAACAAGGGGAAGTCCAGCATCTT.

This clone appeared a single time. The chain couples TRBV9 to TRBJ2-3, with 8 bases matching TRBD2. Trimming at V came to 3 bases and at J to 2 bases, leaving 5 bases not matched to a gene. CDR1 is SGDLS and CDR2 is YYNGEE in the germline V gene. The CDR3 spans 15 residues. The DNA of the CDR3 is TGTGCCAGCAGCGCAACTAGCGGAGTCACAGATACGCAGTATTTT. It specifies CASSATSGVTDTQYF.

V gene TRBV7-2 combines with J gene TRBJ2-2; 9 bases align to TRBD1. Trimming took 3 bases from V and 6 from J; bases not matched to a gene: 8. The germline V gene encodes CDR1 SGHTA and CDR2 FQGNSA. The CDR3 consists of 16 residues. CDR3 sequence: CASSLGQGGNPGELFF. CDR3 DNA: TGTGCCAGCAGCTTGGGACAGGGTGGCAACCCCGGGGAGCTGTTTTTT.

The V gene is TRBV10-3, the J gene TRBJ2-7, with D possibly being TRBD1 (5 bases). Trimming shortened V by 10 bases and J by 7 bases, and 14 bases separated the two germline ends. The CDR3 is 11 amino acids. Germline CDR1 is ENHRY and CDR2 is SYGVKD. CDR3: CATGQEMEQYF. DNA of the CDR3: TGTGCCACCGGACAAGAGATGGAGCAGTACTTC.

The chain is built from TRBV5-1 and TRBJ1-1; unclear D gene. V lost 3 bases to trimming and J lost 4 bases, with 10 bases between them. Germline CDR1 is SGHRS and CDR2 is YFSETQ. This CDR3 has 13 residues. The CDR3 nucleotides read TGCGCCAGCAGCTCCCCCCCGGGCACTGAAGCTTTCTTT. It is translated as CASSSPPGTEAFF.

The genes are TRBV30 and TRBJ2-3, with 7 nucleotides matching TRBD2. Trimming cost V 8 bases and J 2 bases; bases outside gene matches: 1. The CDR3 length is 11 residues. Germline-derived CDR1 and CDR2 are GTSNPN and SVGIG (reference sequence). The CDR3 protein is CAGTNTDTQYF. DNA of the CDR3: TGTGCCGGGACTAACACAGATACGCAGTATTTT.

The J gene is TRBJ2-7, the V gene TRBV6-1; TRBD1 might be the D (6 bases). Per the germline V gene, CDR1 is MNHNS and CDR2 is SASEGT. CDR3 length: 16 residues. Trimming shortened V by 4 bases and J by 1 base, and 17 bases separated the two germline ends. CDR3 bases: TGTGCCAGCAGTGCCACCACCGGGACACGTTCCTACGAGCAGTACGTC. This encodes CASSATTGTRSYEQYV.

The CDR3 region has the DNA TGTGCCAGCAGTCTACGGGAACAGGGAAAGCAGCCCCAGCATTTT. This translates into CASSLREQGKQPQHF. The chain employs TRBV6-1 and TRBJ1-5, with D tentatively TRBD1 (6 bases). The V gene lost 5 bases and the J gene lost 7 bases, with 18 bases spanning the gap. Germline-derived CDR1 and CDR2 are MNHNS and SASEGT. This CDR3 has 15 amino acids.

The genes are TRBV5-4 and TRBJ1-3; D remains unclear. Trimming pared 1 base from V and 0 bases from J, leaving 14 bases between. Germline V gene data show CDR1 as SGHNT and CDR2 as YYREEE (reference sequence). This CDR3 comprises 17 residues. CDR3 residues: CASSLRVGVNSGNTIYF. In nucleotides, the CDR3 is TGTGCCAGCAGCTTGAGAGTCGGGGTCAACTCTGGAAACACCATATATTTT.

V and J are TRBV6-5 and TRBJ1-3; D remains unclear. CDR3 size: 14 residues. The V gene's germline CDR1 is MNHEY and CDR2 SVGAGI. Deletions cut 7 bases from V and 0 bases from J, with 10 bases between. CDR3 region: CASTQVHSGNTIYF. DNA of the CDR3: TGTGCCAGCACCCAGGTACACTCTGGAAACACCATATATTTT.